One sample yielded the 32 T cell receptor beta chains listed below, sequenced in a study of CD8 T cells in acute hepatitis C reinfection. Noted time point: naive CD8 control sorted from an acute-time-point sample. Libraries were prepared by immunoSEQ multiplex PCR; TCRdb keeps only in-frame clonotypes and omits some of them. Of about 38,000 clones in the sample, roughly 85% were seen once. The sample consisted of naive CD8+ T cells from PBMCs. The receptors were sampled from a young woman who spontaneously cleared hepatitis C infection.

The rearrangement links TRBV9 to TRBJ2-7; 8 positions agree with TRBD2. CDR3 length equals 16 residues. J lost 7 bases, V lost 0 bases, and 12 bases had no gene match. From germline, CDR1 is SGDLS and CDR2 YYNGEE. The CDR3 protein is CASSVATAGDQGEQYF. Written as DNA, the CDR3 is TGTGCCAGCAGCGTAGCCACAGCGGGAGACCAGGGGGAGCAGTACTTC.

The chain links TRBV30 to TRBJ2-3; TRBD2 matches 8 bases. CDR1 GTSNPN and CDR2 SVGIG come from the germline V gene (reference sequence). CDR3 size: 20 residues. The V segment lost 1 base and the J segment 3 bases; nucleotides outside the gene matches: 21. The CDR3 protein is CAWSGDPAASGPMGTDTQYF. The CDR3 DNA follows: TGTGCCTGGAGTGGGGATCCGGCGGCTAGCGGGCCCATGGGGACAGATACGCAGTATTTT. The entire variable domain, with the rest obtained from reference TRBV30 and TRBJ2-3, is as follows: SQTIHQWPATLVQPVGSPLSLECTVEGTSNPNLYWYRQAAGRGLQLLFYSVGIGQISSEVPQNLSASRPQDRQFILSSKKLLLSDSGFYLCAWSGDPAASGPMGTDTQYFGPGTRLTVL.

The CDR3 is CASSESPRTYEQYF. The CDR3 DNA sequence: TGCGCCAGCAGTGAGTCCCCCCGTACCTACGAGCAGTACTTC. The genes are TRBV10-1 and TRBJ2-7; the D is unclear. The length of the CDR3 is 14 residues. The V end was cut by 0 bases, the J end by 2 bases, with 8 bases between. Per the germline V gene, CDR1 is WNHNN and CDR2 is SYGVQD (reference sequence).

This chain uses TRBV4-1 with TRBJ1-1; D call uncertain. Per the germline V gene, CDR1 is MGHRA and CDR2 is YSYEKL. The V end lost 0 bases, the J end lost 4 bases, and 12 bases lay between the germline ends. There are 15 residues in the CDR3. The CDR3 bases are TGCGCCAGCAGCCAAGAGGCGGTGGCCGGCACTGAAGCTTTCTTT. Translated, it gives CASSQEAVAGTEAFF.

This clone has only one observation. The CDR3 DNA reads TGTGCCAGCAGCGCTGGGGGGCGGGGTTACACAGATACGCAGTATTTT. Translating gives CASSAGGRGYTDTQYF. V is TRBV9 and J is TRBJ2-3; D is perhaps TRBD1 or TRBD2 (6 bases each). CDR1 SGDLS and CDR2 YYNGEE come from the germline V gene. Trimming left V 3 bases short and J 2 bases short, with 16 bases between. The CDR3 has 16 amino acids.

This clone was counted a few times. J is TRBJ1-1 and V is TRBV2; D gene ambiguous. The CDR3 totals 10 residues. The germline CDR1 and CDR2 sequences are SNHLY and FYNNEI. The V end was cut by 11 bases, the J end by 11 bases, with 15 bases between. The DNA of the CDR3 is TGTGCCGTCCTGAGGGTTGGCGCTTTCTTT. Protein: CAVLRVGAFF.

V usage is TRBV27 and J usage is TRBJ1-5; no reliable D call. Trimming took off 2 bases at V and 2 bases at J, with 7 bases between the two ends. Germline V gene data show CDR1 as MNHEY and CDR2 as SMNVEV (reference sequence). The CDR3 runs 14 residues. DNA for the CDR3: TGTGCCAGCAGTTTAAGATCGGGCAATCAGCCCCAGCATTTT. Amino acids: CASSLRSGNQPQHF.

This clone appeared once. V usage is TRBV9 and J usage is TRBJ2-1; D may be TRBD1 (5 bases). The CDR3 runs to 15 residues. V was pared by 4 bases and J by 5 bases, with 16 bases between. Germline V gives CDR1 SGDLS, CDR2 YYNGEE. The CDR3 is CASSSLSGSNNEQFF. CDR3 coding DNA: TGTGCCAGCAGCTCACTATCAGGGTCCAACAATGAGCAGTTCTTC.

This clone turned up a few times. The rearrangement uses TRBV6-1 and TRBJ1-1, with no clear D. The V end was cut by 2 bases, the J end by 4 bases, with 8 bases between. Germline values: CDR1 MNHNS, CDR2 SASEGT. This CDR3 has 13 amino acids. CDR3 coding DNA: TGTGCCAGCAGTGAATGGATGGCCACTGAAGCTTTCTTT. As protein: CASSEWMATEAFF.

The chain links TRBV7-3 to TRBJ2-2; 8 nucleotides line up with TRBD2. CDR3 length: 13 amino acids. The germline gives CDR1 SGHTA, CDR2 FQGTGA. The V and J ends lost 4 bases and 5 bases, in that order; junction bases with no gene match: 0. The CDR3 loop reads CASSSSGTGELFF. CDR3 DNA sequence: TGTGCCAGCAGCTCTAGCGGGACCGGGGAGCTGTTTTTT. Full variable domain (missing parts from reference TRBV7-3 and TRBJ2-2): GAGVSQTPSNKVTEKGKYVELRCDPISGHTALYWYRQSLGQGPEFLIYFQGTGAADDSGLPNDRFFAVRPEGSVSTLKIQRTERGDSAVYLCASSSSGTGELFFGEGSRLTVL.

The chain employs TRBV19 and TRBJ2-1; D is uncertain. V was clipped by 5 bases and J by 8 bases, with 25 bases between them. The V gene's germline CDR1 is LNHDA and CDR2 SQIVND (reference sequence). The CDR3 consists of 17 residues. The CDR3 region has the DNA TGTGCCAGTAGTCCTCTGGATTCTTCCTACCTGGTCGATGAGCAGTTCTTC. Its translation: CASSPLDSSYLVDEQFF.

The V call is TRBV29-1, the J call TRBJ2-3; a possible D gene is TRBD2 (5 bases). With 0 bases removed from V and 2 bases from J, the gap between germline ends came to 21 bases. The CDR3 runs 18 residues. Per germline, CDR1 SQVTM and CDR2 ANQGSEA. CDR3 in DNA: TGCAGCGTTGAAGATCTTCCGGACTCCCGGGGATTCACAGATACGCAGTATTTT. Translation: CSVEDLPDSRGFTDTQYF.

The chain is built from TRBV19 and TRBJ1-1; D not resolved. The CDR3 extends over 14 amino acids. Germline CDR1 reads LNHDA; CDR2 reads SQIVND (reference sequence). The ends were cut back, 5 bases at V and 3 bases at J, with 13 bases in the middle. DNA for the CDR3: TGTGCCAGTAGTGAACCCGACAAGGACACTGAAGCTTTCTTT. Protein product: CASSEPDKDTEAFF.

V is TRBV25-1 and J is TRBJ2-1; 11 bases are shared with TRBD2. CDR1 MGHDK and CDR2 SYGVNS come from the germline V gene. There are 15 residues in the CDR3. V gave up 3 bases and J gave up 4 bases; unmatched junction bases: 2. The CDR3 region has the DNA TGTGCCAGCAGTGACTCTAGCGGGGGGTACAATGAGCAGTTCTTC. Protein: CASSDSSGGYNEQFF.

The chain carries TRBV7-2 and TRBJ2-3; D not certain. This CDR3 has 16 amino acids. V gave up 2 bases and J gave up 2 bases, with 14 bases separating them. Germline V CDR1 and CDR2: SGHTA, FQGNSA. This CDR3 is CASSLYVTATTDTQYF. The CDR3 DNA is TGTGCCAGCAGCTTATATGTCACGGCTACCACAGATACGCAGTATTTT.

The rearrangement joins TRBV9 to TRBJ1-1, with 11 bases that match TRBD1. The CDR3 loop spans 13 amino acids. The J segment lost 8 bases and the V segment lost 6 bases, leaving 6 bases of the junction unmatched. Germline V gene data show CDR1 as SGDLS and CDR2 as YYNGEE. This chain's CDR3 is CASTQGTGGEAFF. The DNA of the CDR3 is TGTGCCAGCACCCAGGGGACAGGGGGGGAAGCTTTCTTT. Full variable domain (outside the CDR3, taken from reference TRBV9 and TRBJ1-1): DSGVTQTPKHLITATGQRVTLRCSPRSGDLSVYWYQQSLDQGLQFLIQYYNGEERAKGNILERFSAQQFPDLHSELNLSSLELGDSALYFCASTQGTGGEAFFGQGTRLTVV.

This rearrangement joins TRBV28 to TRBJ2-3, with TRBD1 as a possible D gene (5 bases). The length of the CDR3 is 13 residues. Looked up from germline, CDR1 is MDHEN and CDR2 is SYDVKM. Trimming stripped 11 bases from V and 4 bases from J, with 16 bases between. The CDR3 protein is CAGSRVVADTQYF. DNA of the CDR3: TGTGCCGGATCCAGGGTGGTTGCAGATACGCAGTATTTT.

The table lists this clone with a few counts. J is TRBJ2-7 and V is TRBV13; TRBD1 or TRBD2 may be the D gene (5 bases each). The CDR3 has 14 residues. With 8 bases removed from V and 7 bases from J, the gap between germline ends came to 21 bases. The germline gives CDR1 PRHDT, CDR2 FYEKMQ (reference sequence). In DNA form, the CDR3 reads TGTGCCAGCTCTCAGACCGGGGCTACGGAGGAGCAGTACTTC. It codes for CASSQTGATEEQYF.

The chain uses TRBV6-6 and TRBJ2-7; 10 nucleotides agree with TRBD1. This CDR3 region has 14 residues. CDR1 MNHNY and CDR2 SVGAGI come from the germline V gene (reference sequence). V shed 0 bases, J shed 7 bases, and the junction held 3 bases outside the gene matches. CDR3 nucleotides: TGTGCCAGCAGTTACTCGGGGACAGGGGAGGAGCAGTACTTC. Its protein is CASSYSGTGEEQYF.

The chain has TRBV11-3 and TRBJ2-1; D possibly corresponds to TRBD2 (5 bases). V lost 6 bases to trimming and J lost 9 bases, with 15 bases between them. The CDR3 length is 13 residues. Germline loops: CDR1 SGHNT, CDR2 YENEEA. Here the CDR3 reads CASRGRETVEQFF. The DNA of the CDR3 is TGTGCCAGCAGGGGTCGGGAAACGGTTGAGCAGTTCTTC. The full variable domain, with the rest looked up from reference TRBV11-3 and TRBJ2-1, is EAGVVQSPRYKIIEKKQPVAFWCNPISGHNTLYWYLQNLGQGPELLIRYENEEAVDDSQLPKDRFSAERLKGVDSTLKIQPAELGDSAVYLCASRGRETVEQFFGPGTRLTVL.

The chain couples TRBV27 to TRBJ2-7; D unresolved. V gave up 6 bases and J gave up 6 bases, with 12 bases separating them. The CDR3 covers 12 residues. CDR1 and CDR2 (germline): MNHEY, SMNVEV (reference sequence). In DNA, the CDR3 is TGTGCCAGCAGCCTTGCAGGATTCGAGCAGTACTTC. It translates to CASSLAGFEQYF.

This chain links TRBV7-9 with TRBJ2-1; 11 bases agree with TRBD2. The ends lost 5 bases at V and 5 bases at J; junction bases unmatched: 17. The CDR3 is 19 residues long. Germline loops: CDR1 SEHNR, CDR2 FQNEAQ (reference sequence). Here the CDR3 DNA reads TGTGCCAGCAGCAGCGGCTCTAGCGGGAGGACCCCTGAAGACAATGAGCAGTTCTTC. Its translation is CASSSGSSGRTPEDNEQFF.

The V gene is TRBV7-9, the J gene TRBJ2-1; 11 bases map to TRBD2. The CDR3 length is 16 residues. The germline V gene encodes CDR1 SEHNR and CDR2 FQNEAQ (reference sequence). Germline trimming cut 4 bases from V and 7 bases from J; bases unmatched to any gene: 9. Here the CDR3 DNA reads TGTGCCAGCAGCTCTGACCCCGGACTAGCGGGTAATGAGCAGTTCTTC. The encoded protein is CASSSDPGLAGNEQFF.

In this sample, this clone turned up once. The CDR3 bases are TGCAGCGTTGCCACGGGAGGCTCCTATGGCTACACCTTC. Translation gives CSVATGGSYGYTF. J is TRBJ1-2 and V is TRBV29-1; D remains unclear. CDR1 is SQVTM, CDR2 ANQGSEA, per germline. The CDR3 is made up of 13 amino acids. The V end lost 4 bases, the J end lost 4 bases, and 13 bases lay between the germline ends.

This clone appeared a few times. The rearrangement joins TRBV5-1 to TRBJ1-5; D perhaps matches TRBD1 (5 bases). Germline loops: CDR1 SGHRS, CDR2 YFSETQ. The CDR3 sequence is 15 residues long. V was pared by 1 base and J by 0 bases, with 8 bases between. CDR3 DNA sequence: TGCGCCAGCAGCTTGACAGGACTTAGCAATCAGCCCCAGCATTTT. This gives the protein CASSLTGLSNQPQHF.

The V and J genes are TRBV25-1 and TRBJ2-1, with 7 bases matching TRBD2. Per the germline V gene, CDR1 is MGHDK and CDR2 is SYGVNS. The CDR3 runs 18 residues. The trim removed 1 base at V and 5 bases at J, leaving 14 bases unmatched. CDR3 nucleotides: TGTGCCAGCAGTGAATTCTATTTCCGGGCGGGAGACGACAATGAGCAGTTCTTC. Translated, it gives CASSEFYFRAGDDNEQFF.

The V gene is TRBV15, the J gene TRBJ2-5; 11 positions agree with TRBD2. Germline values: CDR1 LNHNV, CDR2 YYDKDF (reference sequence). CDR3 size: 16 residues. Trimming removed 7 bases from V and 5 bases from J; junction bases left unmatched: 12. In nucleotides, the CDR3 is TGTGCCACCAACGTTACTAGCGGGAGATCAGGTGAGACCCAGTACTTC. Protein sequence: CATNVTSGRSGETQYF.

This rearrangement joins TRBV27 to TRBJ1-2, with D hard to call. Trimming took 5 bases from V and 8 from J, leaving 18 bases between them. CDR3 length: 14 amino acids. Germline CDR1 and CDR2: MNHEY and SMNVEV (reference sequence). CDR3 DNA sequence: TGTGCCAGCAGTCCTGGGGTCAGCTCCGCCGGCTACACCTTC. This codes for CASSPGVSSAGYTF.

The chain combines TRBV4-1 with TRBJ2-2; perhaps TRBD1 as D (6 bases). The CDR3 consists of 13 residues. CDR1 and CDR2 from the germline V gene are MGHRA and YSYEKL. The germline V and J ends were trimmed by 7 bases and 4 bases, with 10 bases remaining between them. DNA for the CDR3: TGCGCCAGCACAGGGGAGTCCACCGGGGAGCTGTTTTTT. Amino acid sequence: CASTGESTGELFF.

This clone was recorded once. CDR3 bases: TGTGCCACCCGGACAGGGGGTTGGACTGAAGCTTTCTTT. Its protein product is CATRTGGWTEAFF. The chain links TRBV19 to TRBJ1-1, with 10 bases identical to TRBD1. The ends lost 10 bases at V and 5 bases at J; junction bases unmatched: 7. Germline CDR1 and CDR2: LNHDA and SQIVND (reference sequence). The CDR3 has 13 residues.

V is TRBV4-1 and J is TRBJ2-5, with D uncertain. Trimming left V 5 bases short and J 5 bases short, with 21 bases between. CDR3 size: 16 residues. Looked up from germline, CDR1 is MGHRA and CDR2 is YSYEKL. The chain's CDR3 is CASSGGNTNQEETQYF. The CDR3 nucleotides read TGCGCCAGCAGCGGTGGGAACACGAACCAGGAGGAGACCCAGTACTTC.

The chain links TRBV5-1 to TRBJ2-2; D possibly corresponds to TRBD2 (6 bases). V lost 3 bases to trimming and J lost 0 bases, with 18 bases between them. Germline loops: CDR1 SGHRS, CDR2 YFSETQ. The CDR3 is made up of 18 amino acids. CDR3: CASSSPLRRATNTGELFF. The CDR3 bases are TGCGCCAGCAGCTCGCCACTGCGGAGGGCGACGAACACCGGGGAGCTGTTTTTT.